This TCR beta chain came from a study of T cells expressing NK-cell markers. Findings of the study overall: Top CD8+ clonotypes included the dominant CD3+CD56+NKG2C+ clonotypes in six donors. These clonotypes also led the CD3+CD56-NKG2C+ fraction in a few donors.

Note on this clonotype: The target antigen is unknown.

TCRdb re-called the 5' RACE reads and shows each CDR3 protein once, DNA omitted. This listing includes a few hundred thousand distinct CDR3 sequences. Germline V CDR1 and CDR2: DFQATT, SNEGSKA (reference sequence). The CDR3 length is 12 residues. The clonotype was recovered from a man younger than 35 in good health. The V call is TRBV20-1, the J call TRBJ2-1. Material for sequencing was blood T cells: a sorted CD56 or NKG2C T cell subset, CD4+ or CD8+ T cells, or bulk PBMC T cells (not recorded which). This CDR3 reads CSAVTILSEQFF.